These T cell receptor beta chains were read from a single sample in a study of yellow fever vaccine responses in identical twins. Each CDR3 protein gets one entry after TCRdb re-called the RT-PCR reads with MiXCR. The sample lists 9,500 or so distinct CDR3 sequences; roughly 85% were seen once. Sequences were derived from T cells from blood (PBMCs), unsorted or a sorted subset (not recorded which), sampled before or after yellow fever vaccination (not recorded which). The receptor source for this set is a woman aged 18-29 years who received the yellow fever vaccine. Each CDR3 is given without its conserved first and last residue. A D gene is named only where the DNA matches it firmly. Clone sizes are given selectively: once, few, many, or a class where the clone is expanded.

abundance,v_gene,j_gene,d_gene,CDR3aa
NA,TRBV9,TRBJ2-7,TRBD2,ASSPLGLAGGPRIYEQY
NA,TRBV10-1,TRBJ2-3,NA,ASSEGGFLSTDTQY
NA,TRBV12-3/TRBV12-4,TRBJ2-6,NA,ASSLWASGANVLT
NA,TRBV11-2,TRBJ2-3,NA,ASSIQGHSTDTQY
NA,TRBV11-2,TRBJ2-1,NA,ASSEWNEQF
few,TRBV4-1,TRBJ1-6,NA,ASSQDRGSRSPLH
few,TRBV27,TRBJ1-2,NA,TSSSSGRANYGYT
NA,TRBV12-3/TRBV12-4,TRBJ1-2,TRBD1,ASSFRRRTGRNGYT
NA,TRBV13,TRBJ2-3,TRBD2,ASTLGLAVAGDTQY
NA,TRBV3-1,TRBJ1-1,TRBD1,ASSQVRTGRGTEAF